The T cell receptor beta chain described here comes from a study of blood T cell repertoires in COVID-19. Across the study: Donors in the United States, Italy and Spain gave samples during acute or convalescent COVID-19. T cells, B-cell-depleted T cells, or PBMCs supplied cDNA or gDNA.

The CDR3 extends over 16 amino acids. Germline V gives CDR1 MDHEN, CDR2 SYDVKM. The V and J ends lost 4 bases and 1 base respectively, with 16 bases between them. Clones were read by immunoSEQ multiplex PCR, and TCRdb kept only the in-frame ones, dropping some. The table lists around 70,000 clones, about 82% of them singletons, with about 1.9% in the top ten. The sample comprised peripheral blood. The genes are TRBV28 and TRBJ1-2; TRBD1 is a possible D gene (6 bases). The TCR was taken from a woman aged 60-75 years with acute or convalescent COVID-19. This CDR3 is CASSSHDRIFNYGYTF. The CDR3 DNA reads TGTGCCAGCAGTTCCCACGACAGGATTTTTAACTATGGCTACACCTTC.